This T cell receptor beta chain was documented in a study of blood T cells in healthy people across ages. In this sample, this clonotype turned up a few times. Its specificity is unknown. The germline CDR1 and CDR2 sequences are DFQATT and SNEGSKA (reference sequence). Trimming pared 0 bases from V and 4 bases from J, leaving 12 bases between. This CDR3 region has 15 residues. They isolated at least 6 million PBMCs from each sample. Whole-study findings and limits: Naive CD4+ cells and diversity were both higher in long-lived donors than in aged donors.

Using a J-beta primer mix together with a sample-barcoded 5' primer, a second PCR was run for about 6 to 12 cycles. TCRdb itself ran the 5' RACE reads through MiXCR, one entry per CDR3 protein. The data show about 720,000 distinct CDR3 sequences, about a fifth seen once. Sequenced sample: blood. V and J are TRBV20-1 and TRBJ2-2, with no clear D. This clonotype originated in a man aged 70-80 years in good health. The DNA of the CDR3 is TGCAGTGCTAGAGAACAAAAGCGATTCACCGGGGAGCTGTTTTTT. Encoded protein: CSAREQKRFTGELFF.